This record concerns one T cell receptor beta chain sequence. Its antigen is unknown. Isolated RNA was reverse transcribed in full, so expressed TCRB transcripts were sequenced. Libraries were prepared by immunoSEQ multiplex PCR; TCRdb keeps only in-frame clonotypes and omits some of them. The table includes 150,000 to 200,000 clones, 7.5% to 9.5% detected once. The sample comes from a study of beta chain features in type 1 diabetes. The overall study: Patients were similar to healthy donors in age and gender (as well as in cell yields). Findings and limits, study-wide: Within each of all four CD4+ subsets, Type 1 diabetes patients had TCRB CDR3s that were moderately but significantly shorter. Over-representation of high TCR-expressing cells was a possible consequence of cDNA sequencing.

Sorting based on CD45RO/CCR7/CD25/CD127/CD95/CD27 separated CD4+ naive, central memory, regulatory and stem cell-like memory cells. This clonotype was sampled from a woman younger than 35 with type 1 diabetes. Sample: central memory CD4+ T cells from blood.

This CDR3 reads CASRMTSGRAGELFF. The CDR3 nucleotides read TGTGCCAGCAGAATGACTAGCGGGAGGGCCGGGGAGCTGTTTTTT. V is TRBV7-6 and J is TRBJ2-2; TRBD2 aligns across 14 bases. The CDR3 length is 15 residues. With 6 bases clipped from V and 6 bases from J, the junction kept 3 bases outside the gene matches. Germline lookup yields CDR1 SGHVS and CDR2 FNYEAQ.